These 3 T cell receptor beta chains were all obtained from the same sample, sequenced in a study of blood T cells in healthy people across ages. Through a sample-barcoded 5' primer and a J-beta primer mix, a second PCR was run for roughly 6 to 11 cycles. MiXCR was run by TCRdb on the 5' RACE reads, yielding one entry per CDR3 protein. The data show some 800,000 distinct CDR3 sequences, more than 20% seen once. This same sample was also part of a study on T cells of mothers and their children.

Sequencing input: blood. The receptors were gathered from a boy aged 5-17 years in good health.

V and J are TRBV29-1 and TRBJ2-7; TRBD1 aligns across 8 bases. This CDR3 has 16 amino acids. Germline CDR1 and CDR2: SQVTM and ANQGSEA. V shed 0 bases, J shed 2 bases, and the junction held 9 bases outside the gene matches. The CDR3 coding sequence is TGCAGCGTTGAAGAACAGGGCAGGGGGCGTCCCTACGAGCAGTACTTC. Amino acids: CSVEEQGRGRPYEQYF.

The chain has TRBV5-1 and TRBJ2-7; 8 bases are a match to TRBD1. The CDR3 totals 14 residues. V gave up 2 bases and J gave up 7 bases; unmatched junction bases: 8. Germline CDR1 SGHRS, CDR2 YFSETQ. For the CDR3, the DNA is TGCGCCAGCAGCTTCTGGACAGGGAATGAGGAGCAGTACTTC. It specifies CASSFWTGNEEQYF.

The gene calls are TRBV4-3 and TRBJ2-1; 8 bases agree with TRBD2. The V gene end was trimmed by 0 bases and the J gene end by 0 bases; junction bases not matched to a gene: 7. CDR1 LGHNA and CDR2 YSLEER come from the germline V gene. The CDR3 is 18 residues long. Here the CDR3 DNA reads TGCGCCAGCAGCCAAGATCGAGGGCTAGCGGGCTCCTACAATGAGCAGTTCTTC. It translates to CASSQDRGLAGSYNEQFF.